Shown below are 20 T cell receptor beta chains from a single sample sequenced in a study of cytomegalovirus exposure and HLA in healthy donors. Measured with immunoSEQ multiplex PCR; TCRdb has only the in-frame clones, and not every one. Of 200,000 or so clones listed, roughly 84% are singletons. Sequencing was carried out using PBMCs. Receptors were obtained from a woman between 25 and 40 years old in good health and CMV-seropositive.

This clone was detected once. The rearrangement joins TRBV25-1 to TRBJ2-5; D perhaps matches TRBD2 (5 bases). Between the trimmed V and J ends, which lost 11 bases and 1 base, there was a span of 14 bases. In germline, CDR1 is MGHDK, CDR2 SYGVNS. This CDR3 is built from 13 residues. As DNA, the CDR3 is TGTGCCTGCCGACTCGCGGGCCAAGAGACCCAGTACTTC. Translation gives CACRLAGQETQYF.

The chain has TRBV27 and TRBJ2-1; 14 nucleotides line up with TRBD2. The CDR3 spans 16 residues. Germline trimming cut 10 bases from V and 6 bases from J; bases unmatched to any gene: 11. Germline lookup yields CDR1 MNHEY and CDR2 SMNVEV (reference sequence). CDR3 nucleotide sequence: TGTGCCACGACCGGGACTAGCGGGAGTATGGGCAATGAGCAGTTCTTC. Translated, it gives CATTGTSGSMGNEQFF.

This chain links TRBV7-6 with TRBJ2-3; D gene uncertain. Germline lookup yields CDR1 SGHVS and CDR2 FNYEAQ. CDR3 length: 11 residues. V was trimmed by 9 bases and J by 0 bases, leaving 4 bases between them. In DNA form, the CDR3 reads TGTGCCAGTACTAGCACAGATACGCAGTATTTT. Encoded protein: CASTSTDTQYF.

This clone was found a few times. The V gene is TRBV6-4, the J gene TRBJ2-7; D gene uncertain. Germline V gene lookup returns CDR1 MRHNA and CDR2 SNTAGT. The V gene lost 5 bases and the J gene lost 6 bases, with 17 bases spanning the gap. The CDR3 is made up of 14 amino acids. The CDR3 loop is CASSRESSAGEQYF. As DNA, the CDR3 is TGTGCCAGCAGTCGTGAGTCAAGCGCCGGCGAGCAGTACTTC.

The rearrangement joins TRBV29-1 to TRBJ1-1; no definite D call. Germline assignment: CDR1 SQVTM and CDR2 ANQGSEA. CDR3 length equals 11 residues. With 4 bases removed from V and 11 bases from J, the gap between germline ends came to 14 bases. For the CDR3, the DNA is TGCAGCGTTGTTTACAGTCGTGGGGCTTTCTTT. This encodes CSVVYSRGAFF.

The chain combines TRBV9 with TRBJ2-3, with TRBD1 as a possible D gene (5 bases). The CDR3 has 17 amino acids. CDR1 SGDLS and CDR2 YYNGEE come from the germline V gene. The V end lost 0 bases, the J end lost 1 base, and 15 bases lay between the germline ends. The CDR3 spells CASSVAILGRGTDTQYF. The CDR3 DNA follows: TGTGCCAGCAGCGTAGCTATTCTTGGCAGGGGCACAGATACGCAGTATTTT.

The chain combines TRBV28 with TRBJ2-1, with TRBD2 identical over 7 bases. Germline-derived CDR1 and CDR2 are MDHEN and SYDVKM. This CDR3 is 14 amino acids long. The V segment lost 2 bases and the J segment 4 bases; nucleotides outside the gene matches: 2. CDR3 bases: TGTGCCAGCAGTTTACGGGGAGGGTACAATGAGCAGTTCTTC. Its translation is CASSLRGGYNEQFF.

The chain joins TRBV29-1 to TRBJ2-7; a weak D match, TRBD2 (6 bases). The V gene lost 6 bases and the J gene lost 1 base, with 10 bases spanning the gap. Germline V gives CDR1 SQVTM, CDR2 ANQGSEA. This CDR3 has 12 amino acids. The CDR3: CSVCGLSYEQYF. In DNA, the CDR3 is TGCAGCGTATGTGGACTATCCTACGAGCAGTACTTC.

This clone came up a few times. This chain connects TRBV5-1 to TRBJ2-7; D unresolved. Looked up from germline, CDR1 is SGHRS and CDR2 is YFSETQ. V lost 7 bases, J lost 0 bases, and 5 bases lay in between. This CDR3 has 11 residues. This chain's CDR3 is CASRDSYEQYF. The DNA of the CDR3 is TGCGCCAGCCGCGACTCCTACGAGCAGTACTTC.

The gene calls are TRBV12-5 and TRBJ1-2; no clear D gene. This CDR3 has 13 residues. Trimming shortened V by 1 base and J by 8 bases, and 11 bases separated the two germline ends. Germline CDR1 LGHNT, CDR2 FRNRAP. CDR3 loop: CASGLAGVRGYTF. The CDR3 DNA is TGTGCTAGTGGTTTGGCCGGGGTAAGAGGCTACACCTTC.

The gene calls are TRBV29-1 and TRBJ2-5, with TRBD2 identical over 12 bases. Trimming at V came to 5 bases and at J to 2 bases, leaving 9 bases not matched to a gene. Germline V gene data show CDR1 as SQVTM and CDR2 as ANQGSEA. This CDR3 is built from 16 residues. CDR3 in DNA: TGCAGCGTTCGAACATCTAGCGGGAGGGTTCAAGAGACCCAGTACTTC. It yields the protein CSVRTSSGRVQETQYF. The full variable domain, completed using reference TRBV29-1 and TRBJ2-5, is SAVISQKPSRDICQRGTSLTIQCQVDSQVTMMFWYRQQPGQSLTLIATANQGSEATYESGFVIDKFPISRPNLTFSTLTVSNMSPEDSSIYLCSVRTSSGRVQETQYFGPGTRLLVL.

The chain employs TRBV7-9 and TRBJ2-7; tentative D call: TRBD1 (6 bases). The germline V gene encodes CDR1 SEHNR and CDR2 FQNEAQ (reference sequence). V was cut by 5 bases and J by 7 bases, with 15 bases left in between. The CDR3 is 13 amino acids. In nucleotides, the CDR3 is TGTGCCAGCAGCCTACAGGGTCTAAGGGAGCAGTACTTC. Amino acid sequence: CASSLQGLREQYF.

The gene calls are TRBV6-5 and TRBJ2-5; TRBD1 matches 7 bases. The CDR3 loop spans 15 amino acids. Losses at the gene ends were 6 bases for V and 3 bases for J; bases not matched to a gene: 10. Per the germline V gene, CDR1 is MNHEY and CDR2 is SVGAGI. For the CDR3, the DNA is TGTGCCAGCAGCACACAACAGGGACAGAAAGAGACCCAGTACTTC. Encoded protein: CASSTQQGQKETQYF.

The chain is built from TRBV27 and TRBJ2-7; tentative D call: TRBD2 (6 bases). Germline assignment: CDR1 MNHEY and CDR2 SMNVEV (reference sequence). The CDR3 is 15 amino acids. V was clipped by 3 bases and J by 2 bases, with 14 bases between them. The CDR3 nucleotides read TGTGCCAGCAGTTTGATCCTAGCGTCTACCTACGAGCAGTACTTC. The encoded protein is CASSLILASTYEQYF.

The count of this clone is one. This chain uses TRBV6-5 with TRBJ1-3, with D unresolved. The CDR3 contains 15 residues. V shed 6 bases and J shed 1 base, with 13 bases lying between them. Germline V gene sequence: CDR1 MNHEY, CDR2 SVGAGI. CDR3 region: CASSPRVLSGNTIYF. CDR3 sequence (DNA): TGTGCCAGCAGCCCCCGTGTCCTTTCTGGAAACACCATATATTTT.

This chain links TRBV28 with TRBJ1-4; tentatively, D is TRBD1 (6 bases). This CDR3 has 14 amino acids. With 6 bases removed from V and 7 bases from J, the gap between germline ends came to 15 bases. Germline CDR1 and CDR2: MDHEN and SYDVKM. CDR3 DNA: TGTGCCAGCAGCTGGGGGGGCGTTAGTGAAAAACTGTTTTTT. This sequence encodes CASSWGGVSEKLFF.

The V gene is TRBV10-3, the J gene TRBJ2-1; a possible D gene is TRBD2 (5 bases). Trimming stripped 0 bases from V and 9 bases from J, with 9 bases between. Germline loops: CDR1 ENHRY, CDR2 SYGVKD. This CDR3 has 13 amino acids. The chain's CDR3 is CAISESIRGEQFF. In DNA, the CDR3 is TGTGCCATCAGTGAGTCGATCCGGGGTGAGCAGTTCTTC.

The rearrangement joins TRBV4-2 to TRBJ2-6; tentatively, D is TRBD2 (5 bases). The CDR3 consists of 19 residues. V gave up 2 bases and J gave up 0 bases, with 17 bases separating them. Germline assignment: CDR1 LGHNA and CDR2 YNFKEQ. CDR3 loop: CASSQNVMRVSSGANVLTF. The CDR3 DNA sequence: TGTGCCAGCAGCCAAAATGTTATGAGGGTTAGCTCTGGGGCCAACGTCCTGACTTTC.

The chain recombines TRBV28 with TRBJ2-5, with D maybe TRBD2 (7 bases). V dropped 5 bases and J dropped 4 bases, with 35 bases sitting between them. This CDR3 has 21 amino acids. Germline CDR1 and CDR2: MDHEN and SYDVKM. CDR3 sequence reads: CASSRGTGTRAGRRLGETQYF. CDR3 nucleotides: TGTGCCAGCAGTCGAGGGACCGGGACAAGAGCGGGAAGGAGGCTTGGAGAGACCCAGTACTTC.

The chain combines TRBV4-1 with TRBJ2-1, with D tentatively TRBD2 (5 bases). Germline CDR1 MGHRA, CDR2 YSYEKL. This CDR3 comprises 18 residues. The germline V and J ends were trimmed by 0 bases and 7 bases, with 22 bases remaining between them. CDR3 nucleotides: TGCGCCAGCAGCCAAGATCACGTCGCGAGGGCTCTGCGGAATGAGCAGTTCTTC. This encodes CASSQDHVARALRNEQFF.